Given below is one T cell receptor beta chain in context. The antigen is undetermined. Primers for the PCR totalled 60 Vbeta and 13 Jbeta. Using immunoSEQ multiplex PCR, the repertoire was profiled, and TCRdb retains in-frame clones only, with some absent. The top ten clones hold less than 3.5% of a sample with about 70,000 clones, about 72% of them seen once. From germline, CDR1 is MDHEN and CDR2 SYDVKM. The CDR3 totals 12 residues. The V and J ends lost 6 bases and 4 bases respectively, with 10 bases between them. This entry comes from a study of cytomegalovirus exposure and HLA in healthy donors. Study-wide results and caveats: There was a cluster of highly shared sequence variants that was likely a sequencing artifact. 87-base-pair reads could not separate some V segments, including TRBV6-2 and TRBV6-3. Analyzed later, most CMV-associated TCR beta chains appeared HLA-restricted.

The material sequenced was PBMCs. J is TRBJ2-7 and V is TRBV28; no clear D. This receptor was identified in a girl aged 5 to 17 in good health and CMV-seropositive. DNA for the CDR3: TGTGCCAGCAGCCGCCCGGGTTACGAGCAGTACTTC. Amino acid sequence: CASSRPGYEQYF.